A selection of T cell receptor beta chains follows, all from one sample in a study of T cell repertoires in cytomegalovirus infection. The antigens for these receptors are not known. TCRdb re-derived calls from the reads in MiXCR, one entry per CDR3 protein. Of roughly 700,000 distinct CDR3 sequences in the sample, 33% were seen once. This specimen was cultured PBMCs, taken from culture after CMV antigen stimulation. The receptor source for this set is a human donor in good health (CMV status not recorded). Some clones in this sample may be carry-over from other donors' samples. Both conserved end residues are trimmed from each CDR3.

j_gene | v_gene | CDR3aa
TRBJ1-5 | TRBV7-8 | ASSPHEQGLGYGNQPQH
TRBJ2-3 | TRBV19 | ASSGASLDTQY
TRBJ2-1 | TRBV11-1 | ASSPGRWAHNEQF
TRBJ2-2 | TRBV7-2 | ASSFGPGGELF
TRBJ1-1 | TRBV27 | ASSIIQVGAEAF
TRBJ2-3 | TRBV12-3/TRBV12-4 | ASLYRTVSY
TRBJ2-5 | TRBV24-1 | ATSDGHQETQY
TRBJ2-5 | TRBV4-1 | ASSQALEYTSGGSKETQY
TRBJ1-1 | TRBV5-6 | ASSTLGTTEAF
TRBJ2-1 | TRBV7-2 | ASMAASVYNEQF
TRBJ2-1 | TRBV20-1 | SARDPSGDTHNEQF
TRBJ1-6 | TRBV20-1 | SASKRSPYNSPLH
TRBJ1-6 | TRBV7-2 | ASSLAARRNSPLH
TRBJ1-5 | TRBV20-1 | SASTGASNQPQH
TRBJ1-2 | TRBV19 | ASSTPGGTFYGYT
TRBJ1-1 | TRBV7-2 | ASSLPRGTGLPEAF